The 7 T cell receptor beta chains below come from one sample, sequenced in a study of blood T cell repertoires in COVID-19 (dated by TCRdb to the early 2020s). Preparation of the library involved the immunoSEQ multiplex PCR assay. Drawn from immuneACCESS, this table holds only the in-frame rearrangements with V and J called that TCRdb kept. Clones are partly lost; checked studies trace under half to an unresolved V gene and leave the rest unexplained. For this sample the table gives 100,000 or so clones, of which 92% were detected only once. Of the sample, 6.3% is held by the ten largest clones. The source material was peripheral blood. Source of these receptors: a woman in her fifties or sixties with active COVID-19.

The rearrangement links TRBV28 to TRBJ2-5; unclear D gene. Per the germline V gene, CDR1 is MDHEN and CDR2 is SYDVKM. Trimming pared 4 bases from V and 5 bases from J, leaving 14 bases between. This CDR3 comprises 14 residues. CDR3 sequence reads: CASSWPGVLETQYF. Here the CDR3 DNA reads TGTGCCAGCAGTTGGCCTGGTGTATTGGAGACCCAGTACTTC.

As for this clone: Other DNA sequences of this sample code for an identical CDR3. This chain links TRBV4-3 with TRBJ1-2, with D uncertain. Between the trimmed V and J ends, which lost 0 bases and 4 bases, there was a span of 9 bases. Germline-derived CDR1 and CDR2 are LGHNA and YSLEER. CDR3 length equals 14 residues. The CDR3: CASSQDLHSYGYTF. In nucleotides, the CDR3 is TGCGCCAGCAGCCAAGACCTTCACAGCTATGGCTACACCTTC.

The V call is TRBV19, the J call TRBJ1-3; D is unresolved. The CDR3 extends over 14 amino acids. In germline, CDR1 is LNHDA, CDR2 SQIVND (reference sequence). Trimming removed 6 bases at V and 0 bases at J, with 9 bases between. The CDR3 reads CASRPYGSGNTIYF. The CDR3 DNA reads TGTGCCAGTAGGCCCTATGGCTCTGGAAACACCATATATTTT.

This clone turned up a few times. The rearrangement uses TRBV12-5 and TRBJ1-1; no clear D. Between the trimmed V and J ends, which lost 8 bases and 1 base, there was a span of 14 bases. Germline V gene sequence: CDR1 LGHNT, CDR2 FRNRAP. CDR3 length: 14 residues. The CDR3 DNA reads as TGTGCTAGTCCTCTTGAGGCCCCGAACACTGAAGCTTTCTTT. Its translation: CASPLEAPNTEAFF.

This clone occurred once. V usage is TRBV18 and J usage is TRBJ2-7, with 9 bases aligning to TRBD1. Germline loops: CDR1 KGHSH, CDR2 LQKENI. After removal of 3 bases from V and 2 bases from J, the junction contained 2 bases not matched to a gene. There are 14 residues in the CDR3. Written as DNA, the CDR3 is TGTGCCAGCTCACCGGGACAGGGCCCCTACGAGCAGTACTTC. Its protein product is CASSPGQGPYEQYF.

The V gene is TRBV4-1, the J gene TRBJ2-5; 8 bases align to TRBD2. CDR1 is MGHRA and CDR2 is YSYEKL in the germline V gene. The length of the CDR3 is 15 residues. V shed 1 base, J shed 4 bases, and the junction held 5 bases outside the gene matches. CDR3 sequence reads: CASSQGLAGTETQYF. The CDR3 nucleotides are TGCGCCAGCAGCCAAGGGCTAGCGGGTACAGAGACCCAGTACTTC.

V and J are TRBV7-9 and TRBJ2-5, with 7 nucleotides matching TRBD1. Germline V CDR1 and CDR2: SEHNR, FQNEAQ (reference sequence). The V and J ends lost 1 base and 1 base, in that order; junction bases with no gene match: 3. This CDR3 region has 15 residues. The chain's CDR3 is CASSLGTGIQETQYF. The CDR3 nucleotides read TGTGCCAGCAGCTTAGGGACAGGAATCCAAGAGACCCAGTACTTC.